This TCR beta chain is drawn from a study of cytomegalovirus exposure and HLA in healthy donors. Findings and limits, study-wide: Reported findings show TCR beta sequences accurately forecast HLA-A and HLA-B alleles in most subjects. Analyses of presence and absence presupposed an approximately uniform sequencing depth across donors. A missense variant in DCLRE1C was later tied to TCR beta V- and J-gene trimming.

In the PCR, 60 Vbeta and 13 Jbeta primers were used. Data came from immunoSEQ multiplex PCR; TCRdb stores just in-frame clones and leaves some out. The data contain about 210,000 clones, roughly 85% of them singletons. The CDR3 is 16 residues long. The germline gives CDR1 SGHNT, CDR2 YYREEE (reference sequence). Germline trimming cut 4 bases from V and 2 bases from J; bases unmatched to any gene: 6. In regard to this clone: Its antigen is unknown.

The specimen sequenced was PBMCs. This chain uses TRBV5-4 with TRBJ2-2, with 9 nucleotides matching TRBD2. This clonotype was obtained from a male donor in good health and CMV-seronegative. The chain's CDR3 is CASSLQRGVNTGELFF. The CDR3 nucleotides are TGTGCCAGCAGCCTCCAGCGGGGGGTTAACACCGGGGAGCTGTTTTTT. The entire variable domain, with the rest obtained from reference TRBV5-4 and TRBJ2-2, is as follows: ETGVTQSPTHLIKTRGQQVTLRCSSQSGHNTVSWYQQALGQGPQFIFQYYREEENGRGNFPPRFSGLQFPNYSSELNVNALELDDSALYLCASSLQRGVNTGELFFGEGSRLTVL.